The next 28 T cell receptor beta chains were all read from a single sample in a study of blood T cell repertoires in COVID-19. Sequencing used immunoSEQ multiplex PCR; TCRdb keeps in-frame clones, though not all of them. The data show about 120,000 clones, with approximately 82% seen just once and about 10% held by the top ten. What was sequenced was peripheral blood. All receptors derive from a man aged 55 to 70 with acute or convalescent COVID-19.

The chain joins TRBV28 to TRBJ2-3; 9 positions match TRBD1. This CDR3 is 15 amino acids long. Germline loops: CDR1 MDHEN, CDR2 SYDVKM. V gave up 6 bases and J gave up 2 bases; unmatched junction bases: 6. The CDR3 region has the DNA TGTGCCAGCAGCCTAGGACAGGGGTACACAGATACGCAGTATTTT. Amino acid sequence: CASSLGQGYTDTQYF.

This clone occurred a few times. In DNA form, the CDR3 reads TGCGCCAGCAGCCAAGCTAACCGGGATTCACCCCTCCACTTT. This codes for CASSQANRDSPLHF. The V call is TRBV4-1, the J call TRBJ1-6; unclear D gene. Germline loops: CDR1 MGHRA, CDR2 YSYEKL. The CDR3 totals 14 residues. V lost 1 base to trimming and J lost 8 bases, with 9 bases between them.

This CDR3 is CSVEVDGQGADTQYF. For the CDR3, the DNA is TGCAGCGTTGAAGTCGACGGACAGGGGGCAGATACGCAGTATTTT. The gene calls are TRBV29-1 and TRBJ2-3; 10 positions match TRBD1. Germline V gives CDR1 SQVTM, CDR2 ANQGSEA. The CDR3 runs 15 residues. V shed 1 base, J shed 4 bases, and the junction held 5 bases outside the gene matches.

The V call is TRBV19, the J call TRBJ1-1; D not certain. Trimming stripped 2 bases from V and 6 bases from J, with 13 bases between. Germline values: CDR1 LNHDA, CDR2 SQIVND (reference sequence). This CDR3 contains 14 residues. CDR3: CASSIKGGRSEAFF. The CDR3 DNA is TGTGCCAGTAGTATAAAGGGAGGGAGGTCTGAAGCTTTCTTT. Looking up the rest from reference TRBV19 and TRBJ1-1 gives the full variable domain: DGGITQSPKYLFRKEGQNVTLSCEQNLNHDAMYWYRQDPGQGLRLIYYSQIVNDFQKGDIAEGYSVSREKKESFPLTVTSAQKNPTAFYLCASSIKGGRSEAFFGQGTRLTVV.

The chain joins TRBV2 to TRBJ2-7; 12 bases align to TRBD2. Germline V CDR1 and CDR2: SNHLY, FYNNEI. V shed 4 bases, J shed 2 bases, and the junction held 3 bases outside the gene matches. The CDR3 is 15 residues long. The CDR3 DNA sequence: TGTGCCAGCAGTGCCCGGACTAGCGGGACCTACGAGCAGTACTTC. This codes for CASSARTSGTYEQYF. The full variable domain, rest sourced from reference TRBV2 and TRBJ2-7, is EPEVTQTPSHQVTQMGQEVILRCVPISNHLYFYWYRQILGQKVEFLVSFYNNEISEKSEIFDDQFSVERPDGSNFTLKIRSTKLEDSAMYFCASSARTSGTYEQYFGPGTRLTVT.

About this clone: One end of the junction is discordant with germline, which a read error may explain. V is TRBV28 and J is TRBJ1-2, with 9 bases that match TRBD1. Germline V gene sequence: CDR1 MDHEN, CDR2 SYDVKM. The CDR3 is 15 amino acids. The CDR3 DNA is TGTGCCAGCATTTTATCACAGGGGGCGTCCTCTGGCTACACCTTC. It is translated as CASILSQGASSGYTF.

This chain links TRBV5-1 with TRBJ2-1; D perhaps matches TRBD2 (6 bases). V lost 3 bases, J lost 0 bases, and 16 bases lay in between. Germline V gene sequence: CDR1 SGHRS, CDR2 YFSETQ. The CDR3 runs to 17 residues. CDR3 loop: CASSSNPGTSSYNEQFF. CDR3 DNA sequence: TGCGCCAGCAGCTCCAACCCGGGGACTTCCTCCTACAATGAGCAGTTCTTC.

The chain employs TRBV4-2 and TRBJ2-3; 12 bases are a match to TRBD2. Germline values: CDR1 LGHNA, CDR2 YNFKEQ. This CDR3 spans 17 amino acids. V lost 0 bases to trimming and J lost 5 bases; unmatched junction nucleotides: 6. CDR3 DNA: TGTGCCAGCAGCCAAGACCTAGCGGGAGGGAGGATAGATACGCAGTATTTT. Its translation: CASSQDLAGGRIDTQYF.

The V and J genes are TRBV5-1 and TRBJ2-7; D perhaps matches TRBD1 (6 bases). The germline V gene has CDR1 SGHRS and CDR2 YFSETQ. The germline V and J ends were trimmed by 4 bases and 0 bases, with 11 bases remaining between them. This CDR3 has 14 amino acids. In DNA, the CDR3 is TGCGCCAGCAGCCGGGACACCGCCTCCTACGAGCAGTACTTC. The encoded protein is CASSRDTASYEQYF. Complete variable domain (other parts from reference TRBV5-1 and TRBJ2-7): KAGVTQTPRYLIKTRGQQVTLSCSPISGHRSVSWYQQTPGQGLQFLFEYFSETQRNKGNFPGRFSGRQFSNSRSEMNVSTLELGDSALYLCASSRDTASYEQYFGPGTRLTVT.

The sample holds a few counts of this clone. The chain couples TRBV3-1 (or the pseudogene TRBV3-2) to TRBJ2-7, with D tentatively TRBD2 (6 bases). CDR1 is LGHDT, CDR2 YNNKEL, per germline (reference sequence). V dropped 0 bases and J dropped 5 bases, with 20 bases sitting between them. This CDR3 region has 17 residues. The CDR3: CASSQESLRGRFHEQYF. CDR3 in DNA: TGTGCCAGCAGCCAAGAAAGTCTACGGGGGAGGTTTCACGAGCAGTACTTC.

This clone was recorded only once. Here the CDR3 DNA reads TGTGCCAGCAGTCCAGCGGACAGGGGTGGGGAGCTGTTTTTT. Residues: CASSPADRGGELFF. The V call is TRBV28, the J call TRBJ2-2, with 9 bases that match TRBD1. From germline, CDR1 is MDHEN and CDR2 SYDVKM. The CDR3 is made up of 14 amino acids. J lost 8 bases, V lost 5 bases, and 6 bases had no gene match.

The chain uses TRBV7-2 and TRBJ2-6; TRBD1 matches 8 bases. The CDR3 length is 18 residues. Germline V gene lookup returns CDR1 SGHTA and CDR2 FQGNSA. Trimming removed 4 bases from V and 1 base from J; junction bases left unmatched: 9. The CDR3 nucleotides read TGTGCCAGCAGCTCCCAGGACAGGGATACTTCTGGGGCCAACGTCCTGACTTTC. As protein: CASSSQDRDTSGANVLTF.

The genes are TRBV9 and TRBJ2-7; maybe TRBD1 (5 bases). V shed 4 bases and J shed 6 bases, with 14 bases lying between them. Looked up from germline, CDR1 is SGDLS and CDR2 is YYNGEE. CDR3 length: 13 residues. CDR3 in DNA: TGTGCCAGCAGCCCCCGCCCCAGGGCCGAGCAGTACTTC. This translates into CASSPRPRAEQYF. The entire variable domain, with the rest obtained from reference TRBV9 and TRBJ2-7, is as follows: DSGVTQTPKHLITATGQRVTLRCSPRSGDLSVYWYQQSLDQGLQFLIQYYNGEERAKGNILERFSAQQFPDLHSELNLSSLELGDSALYFCASSPRPRAEQYFGPGTRLTVT.

J is TRBJ2-1 and V is TRBV29-1; 10 bases align to TRBD1. Germline-derived CDR1 and CDR2 are SQVTM and ANQGSEA. The J segment lost 8 bases and the V segment lost 7 bases, leaving 8 bases of the junction unmatched. This CDR3 contains 13 residues. Here the CDR3 DNA reads TGCAGCGGGAAGGACAGGGGGGTCTATGAGCAGTTCTTC. Translated: CSGKDRGVYEQFF.

The CDR3 DNA is TGTGCCAGCAGTTCCCCAGCTAGTAATTCACCCCTCCACTTT. Its translation is CASSSPASNSPLHF. This chain uses TRBV6-5 with TRBJ1-6; D unclear. The V end was cut by 4 bases, the J end by 6 bases, with 10 bases between. The CDR3 has 14 amino acids. Germline values: CDR1 MNHEY, CDR2 SVGAGI.

The chain recombines TRBV2 with TRBJ2-7; 7 bases map to TRBD1. The V gene end was trimmed by 6 bases and the J gene end by 0 bases; junction bases not matched to a gene: 8. The CDR3 consists of 15 residues. Germline-derived CDR1 and CDR2 are SNHLY and FYNNEI. The CDR3 here is CASRHRGAVSYEQYF. CDR3 coding DNA: TGTGCCAGCAGGCACAGGGGCGCTGTCTCCTACGAGCAGTACTTC. Combining the CDR3 with reference TRBV2 and TRBJ2-7 gives the whole variable domain EPEVTQTPSHQVTQMGQEVILRCVPISNHLYFYWYRQILGQKVEFLVSFYNNEISEKSEIFDDQFSVERPDGSNFTLKIRSTKLEDSAMYFCASRHRGAVSYEQYFGPGTRLTVT.

In this sample, this clone turned up a few times. This rearrangement joins TRBV7-2 to TRBJ1-2, with D perhaps matching TRBD1 (6 bases). Germline CDR1 SGHTA, CDR2 FQGNSA. The CDR3 runs to 16 residues. The V end lost 5 bases, the J end lost 0 bases, and 16 bases lay between the germline ends. The CDR3 DNA sequence: TGTGCCAGCAGCCAGGGAGGGACACAAGCTAACTATGGCTACACCTTC. Protein sequence: CASSQGGTQANYGYTF.

Turning to this clone: The same CDR3 is also encoded by other DNA sequences in this sample. This chain connects TRBV7-9 to TRBJ1-3, with D hard to call. V lost 1 base and J lost 0, with 7 bases in between. Germline V gives CDR1 SEHNR, CDR2 FQNEAQ (reference sequence). The CDR3 is made up of 15 amino acids. The CDR3 DNA is TGTGCCAGCAGCTTAGAAACGGGCTCTGGAAACACCATATATTTT. It translates to CASSLETGSGNTIYF.

The CDR3 sequence is CASSEGAGGSYNEQFF. CDR3 nucleotide sequence: TGTGCCAGCAGCGAGGGAGCGGGGGGCTCCTACAATGAGCAGTTCTTC. This sequence joins TRBV7-6 and TRBJ2-1; 9 nucleotides agree with TRBD2. The CDR3 consists of 16 residues. The V segment lost 5 bases and the J segment 0 bases; nucleotides outside the gene matches: 5. From germline, CDR1 is SGHVS and CDR2 FNYEAQ.

The chain carries TRBV30 and TRBJ1-1; maybe TRBD1 (5 bases). Germline lookup yields CDR1 GTSNPN and CDR2 SVGIG (reference sequence). The CDR3 length is 14 residues. Trimming shortened V by 5 bases and J by 4 bases, and 17 bases separated the two germline ends. CDR3: CAWDLIRASTEAFF. In DNA form, the CDR3 reads TGTGCCTGGGACCTTATCAGGGCCAGCACTGAAGCTTTCTTT.

The rearrangement joins TRBV7-8 to TRBJ1-5; possibly TRBD1 for D (5 bases). CDR1 SGHVS and CDR2 FQNEAQ come from the germline V gene. CDR3 length: 14 residues. Trimming removed 5 bases at V and 3 bases at J, with 11 bases between. CDR3 protein: CASSPGQPNQPQHF. The CDR3 coding sequence is TGTGCCAGCAGCCCCGGACAACCCAATCAGCCCCAGCATTTT.

This chain uses TRBV7-2 with TRBJ1-5; D remains ambiguous. The V end was cut by 0 bases, the J end by 2 bases, with 14 bases between. This CDR3 is 17 amino acids long. Germline CDR1 and CDR2: SGHTA and FQGNSA. The CDR3 sequence: CASSLAEGGRGNQPQHF. In nucleotides, the CDR3 is TGTGCCAGCAGCTTAGCGGAGGGCGGTCGGGGCAATCAGCCCCAGCATTTT.

This chain joins TRBV18 and TRBJ2-7; D possibly corresponds to TRBD1 (5 bases). Trimming shortened V by 2 bases and J by 5 bases, and 19 bases separated the two germline ends. This CDR3 comprises 16 residues. Looked up from germline, CDR1 is KGHSH and CDR2 is LQKENI. The CDR3 DNA sequence: TGTGCCAGCTCACCATCTTTCGCGGTAACAGGACACGAGCAGTACTTC. Protein product: CASSPSFAVTGHEQYF.

This chain links TRBV30 with TRBJ1-2; tentatively, D is TRBD1 (5 bases). With 5 bases removed from V and 4 bases from J, the gap between germline ends came to 20 bases. The CDR3 has 15 residues. Per germline, CDR1 GTSNPN and CDR2 SVGIG (reference sequence). The CDR3 is CAWLTERGFGYGYTF. CDR3 sequence (DNA): TGTGCCTGGCTGACGGAACGGGGGTTTGGCTATGGCTACACCTTC. The full variable domain, in which reference TRBV30 and TRBJ1-2 provide the parts outside the CDR3, is SQTIHQWPATLVQPVGSPLSLECTVEGTSNPNLYWYRQAAGRGLQLLFYSVGIGQISSEVPQNLSASRPQDRQFILSSKKLLLSDSGFYLCAWLTERGFGYGYTFGSGTRLTVV.

This clone was seen at least ten times. The chain has TRBV5-1 and TRBJ1-2; possibly TRBD1 for D (6 bases). Deletions cut 0 bases from V and 8 bases from J, with 8 bases between. The CDR3 has 12 residues. Germline V gene data show CDR1 as SGHRS and CDR2 as YFSETQ. The CDR3 DNA reads TGCGCCAGCAGCTTGGACAGGGTAGGCTACACCTTC. Translation: CASSLDRVGYTF. Combining the CDR3 with reference TRBV5-1 and TRBJ1-2 gives the whole variable domain KAGVTQTPRYLIKTRGQQVTLSCSPISGHRSVSWYQQTPGQGLQFLFEYFSETQRNKGNFPGRFSGRQFSNSRSEMNVSTLELGDSALYLCASSLDRVGYTFGSGTRLTVV.

In nucleotides, the CDR3 is TGTGCCACCTCCCGCGCGGGGAGCTCCTACGAGCAGTACTTC. The encoded protein is CATSRAGSSYEQYF. This chain links TRBV24-1 with TRBJ2-7; D is possibly TRBD2 (6 bases). The CDR3 extends over 14 amino acids. Trimming removed 9 bases from V and 0 bases from J, with 14 bases in between. CDR1 and CDR2 (germline): KGHDR, SFDVKD.

The gene calls are TRBV5-1 and TRBJ1-2; D uncertain. With 0 bases removed from V and 6 bases from J, the gap between germline ends came to 9 bases. Germline assignment: CDR1 SGHRS and CDR2 YFSETQ. This CDR3 has 13 amino acids. This chain's CDR3 is CASSLDGRNGYTF. CDR3 DNA sequence: TGCGCCAGCAGCTTGGATGGGAGAAATGGCTACACCTTC.

This chain connects TRBV5-1 to TRBJ2-1, with 10 bases matching TRBD1. This CDR3 is 15 amino acids long. Per the germline V gene, CDR1 is SGHRS and CDR2 is YFSETQ. V was pared by 4 bases and J by 7 bases, with 8 bases of the junction left unmatched. The CDR3 region is CASSPPRQGANEQFF. CDR3 nucleotide sequence: TGCGCCAGCAGCCCTCCGAGACAGGGGGCGAATGAGCAGTTCTTC.